This is a list of T cell receptor beta chains from one sample in a study of control samples from healthy donors and cancer patients. Profiling relied on immunoSEQ multiplex PCR, and the TCRdb table lists in-frame clones only, not all of them. Of roughly 50,000 clones listed, over 85% are singletons. What was sequenced was PBMCs. These receptors were taken from a man aged 25 to 40 with colorectal cancer. Each CDR3 is given with its conserved first and last residue. The D gene is left open where the match is weak.

v_call: TRBV5-1; d_call: -; j_call: TRBJ1-2; cdr3_length: 14; cdr3_aa: CASRQDSGFGGYTF
v_call: TRBV7-9; d_call: -; j_call: TRBJ2-5; cdr3_length: 14; cdr3_aa: CASSRRLGGGTQYF
v_call: TRBV5-1; d_call: -; j_call: TRBJ1-1; cdr3_length: 14; cdr3_aa: CASSSTTIRTEAFF
v_call: TRBV12-3/TRBV12-4; d_call: -; j_call: TRBJ1-4; cdr3_length: 13; cdr3_aa: CASSLAGPEKLFF
v_call: TRBV20-1; d_call: -; j_call: TRBJ2-3; cdr3_length: 14; cdr3_aa: CSASARVVADTQYF
v_call: TRBV7-8; d_call: -; j_call: TRBJ1-4; cdr3_length: 17; cdr3_aa: CASSLNPPHVDSEKLFF
v_call: TRBV29-1; d_call: -; j_call: TRBJ1-1; cdr3_length: 13; cdr3_aa: CSSLQGTNTEAFF
v_call: TRBV10-2; d_call: -; j_call: TRBJ1-1; cdr3_length: 14; cdr3_aa: CASSERQLNTEAFF
v_call: TRBV5-1; d_call: -; j_call: TRBJ1-6; cdr3_length: 15; cdr3_aa: CASSLDTGPNSPLHF
v_call: TRBV27; d_call: TRBD1; j_call: TRBJ1-2; cdr3_length: 14; cdr3_aa: CASSRRDSLGGYTF
v_call: TRBV9; d_call: -; j_call: TRBJ2-3; cdr3_length: 15; cdr3_aa: CASSSKGVGTDTQYF
v_call: TRBV6-2/TRBV6-3; d_call: TRBD2; j_call: TRBJ2-1; cdr3_length: 15; cdr3_aa: CASSYGRGGENEQFF
v_call: TRBV27; d_call: TRBD1; j_call: TRBJ1-2; cdr3_length: 16; cdr3_aa: CASSPTGQGFPYGYTF
v_call: TRBV7-6; d_call: -; j_call: TRBJ2-7; cdr3_length: 15; cdr3_aa: CASSFWGDEWNEQYF
v_call: TRBV24-1; d_call: -; j_call: TRBJ2-3; cdr3_length: 16; cdr3_aa: CATSDSGLGSSDTQYF
v_call: TRBV6-2/TRBV6-3; d_call: TRBD1; j_call: TRBJ2-1; cdr3_length: 12; cdr3_aa: CASSFRQGEQFF
v_call: TRBV7-6; d_call: TRBD1; j_call: TRBJ1-1; cdr3_length: 18; cdr3_aa: CASSVHWDRDYLNTEAFF
v_call: TRBV6-2/TRBV6-3; d_call: -; j_call: TRBJ2-7; cdr3_length: 14; cdr3_aa: CASSYRDASYEQYF
v_call: TRBV30; d_call: -; j_call: TRBJ2-2; cdr3_length: 17; cdr3_aa: CAWSSFPGRTNTGELFF
v_call: TRBV6-5; d_call: TRBD1; j_call: TRBJ1-5; cdr3_length: 15; cdr3_aa: CASRAQGLSNQPQHF
v_call: TRBV6-4; d_call: -; j_call: TRBJ1-2; cdr3_length: 18; cdr3_aa: CASSGDPETDRFIYGYTF
v_call: TRBV3-1/TRBV3-2; d_call: TRBD2; j_call: TRBJ2-3; cdr3_length: 14; cdr3_aa: CASTRLGGTDTQYF
v_call: TRBV3-1/TRBV3-2; d_call: -; j_call: TRBJ1-2; cdr3_length: 13; cdr3_aa: CASSQALGAGYTF
v_call: TRBV7-7; d_call: -; j_call: TRBJ2-6; cdr3_length: 18; cdr3_aa: CATGAVKRDISGANVLTF
v_call: TRBV5-4; d_call: TRBD1; j_call: TRBJ1-2; cdr3_length: 15; cdr3_aa: CASRDGTVPNYGYTF
v_call: TRBV28; d_call: -; j_call: TRBJ1-1; cdr3_length: 18; cdr3_aa: CASTSTWNHEEKNTEAFF
v_call: TRBV29-1; d_call: TRBD2; j_call: TRBJ2-7; cdr3_length: 11; cdr3_aa: CSVAGGGEQYF
v_call: TRBV27; d_call: TRBD1; j_call: TRBJ1-6; cdr3_length: 14; cdr3_aa: CASSFRQGASPLHF
v_call: TRBV11-2; d_call: -; j_call: TRBJ1-6; cdr3_length: 15; cdr3_aa: CASSPTGHYGSPLHF